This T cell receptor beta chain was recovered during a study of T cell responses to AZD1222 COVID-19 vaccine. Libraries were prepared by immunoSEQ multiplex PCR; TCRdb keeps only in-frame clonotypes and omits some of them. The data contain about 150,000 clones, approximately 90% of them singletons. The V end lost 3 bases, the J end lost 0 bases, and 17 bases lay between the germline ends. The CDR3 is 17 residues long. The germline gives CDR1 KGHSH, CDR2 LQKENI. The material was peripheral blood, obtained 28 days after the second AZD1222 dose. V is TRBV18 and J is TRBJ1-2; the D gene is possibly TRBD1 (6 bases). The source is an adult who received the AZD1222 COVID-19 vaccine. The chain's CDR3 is CASSPYRDVHPNYGYTF. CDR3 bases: TGTGCCAGCTCACCCTACAGGGACGTCCACCCTAACTATGGCTACACCTTC.